Sequencing of this TCR beta chain was carried out in a study of OX40 agonist ivuxolimab in advanced cancers. TCRdb keeps only in-frame clones here, not all; method: immunoSEQ multiplex PCR. The sample consists of more than 55,000 clones, 82% of them appearing once. The CDR3 covers 16 residues. Germline trimming cut 4 bases from V and 2 bases from J; bases unmatched to any gene: 11. The germline V gene encodes CDR1 SGHTA and CDR2 FQGNSA. The chain couples TRBV7-2 to TRBJ2-7; TRBD2 matches 7 bases. This TCR came from an adult with an advanced solid tumor such as melanoma, head and neck, liver or kidney cancer. The specimen comprised CD4+ or CD8+ T cells sorted from blood, sampled in a trial of the OX40 agonist ivuxolimab. CDR3 nucleotide sequence: TGTGCCAGCAGCTCCCCCGGGGGAGGGATAGCCTACGAGCAGTACTTC. It translates to CASSSPGGGIAYEQYF.